Presented here are 19 T cell receptor beta chains from one specimen sequenced in a study of T cell responses to AZD1222 COVID-19 vaccine. Method: immunoSEQ multiplex PCR; TCRdb's copy keeps in-frame clones and lacks some. The data show around 160,000 clones, approximately 94% seen once. Sample: peripheral blood, taken 28 days after the second AZD1222 dose. Receptors were obtained from an adult who received the AZD1222 COVID-19 vaccine.

The chain uses TRBV19 and TRBJ2-7; possibly TRBD2 for D (6 bases). Trimming removed 5 bases from V and 3 bases from J, with 11 bases in between. Germline V CDR1 and CDR2: LNHDA, SQIVND (reference sequence). This CDR3 has 13 amino acids. The CDR3 region is CASSPGLYYEQYF. CDR3 nucleotides: TGTGCCAGTAGTCCGGGACTTTACTACGAGCAGTACTTC.

This chain links TRBV7-8 with TRBJ2-3, with D possibly being TRBD2 (6 bases). The CDR3 totals 14 residues. V was cut by 6 bases and J by 0 bases, with 10 bases left in between. From germline, CDR1 is SGHVS and CDR2 FQNEAQ. The CDR3 DNA reads TGTGCCAGCAGAAAAGCGGGTAGCACAGATACGCAGTATTTT. Translating gives CASRKAGSTDTQYF.

The chain combines TRBV7-9 with TRBJ2-1; TRBD2 matches 9 bases. The CDR3 extends over 19 amino acids. V lost 5 bases, J lost 3 bases, and 17 bases stayed unmatched. Germline values: CDR1 SEHNR, CDR2 FQNEAQ (reference sequence). The CDR3 DNA sequence: TGTGCCAGCAGCCCTCCCGGGACTAGCACCCTCGAAGGCTACAATGAGCAGTTCTTC. This translates into CASSPPGTSTLEGYNEQFF.

The CDR3 sequence: CAWGREETQYF. The CDR3 DNA reads TGTGCCTGGGGGAGAGAAGAGACCCAGTACTTC. The gene calls are TRBV30 and TRBJ2-5, with D possibly being TRBD2 (5 bases). The germline V gene has CDR1 GTSNPN and CDR2 SVGIG (reference sequence). CDR3 length: 11 residues. Trimming cost V 5 bases and J 3 bases, with 7 bases left between them.

As DNA, the CDR3 is TGTGCCAGCAGCCTTGGTCACCAGACGACTGAAGCTTTCTTT. Its translation: CASSLGHQTTEAFF. The chain joins TRBV7-2 to TRBJ1-1; D unresolved. Germline V lookup: CDR1 SGHTA, CDR2 FQGNSA. CDR3 length: 14 amino acids. V was clipped by 5 bases and J by 5 bases, with 15 bases between them.

The gene calls are TRBV5-1 and TRBJ2-1, with D unresolved. Germline CDR1 reads SGHRS; CDR2 reads YFSETQ. Trimming left V 0 bases short and J 2 bases short, with 6 bases between. The CDR3 consists of 14 residues. CDR3 coding DNA: TGCGCCAGCAGCTTGGGGATCGCCTACAATGAGCAGTTCTTC. This encodes CASSLGIAYNEQFF.

In this sample, this clone turned up once. The V gene is TRBV19, the J gene TRBJ1-1; D is unclear. The germline V gene encodes CDR1 LNHDA and CDR2 SQIVND (reference sequence). This CDR3 spans 13 amino acids. With 5 bases removed from V and 2 bases from J, the gap between germline ends came to 9 bases. CDR3: CASSPDTNTEAFF. CDR3 bases: TGTGCCAGTAGTCCAGACACAAACACTGAAGCTTTCTTT.

The chain couples TRBV4-1 to TRBJ2-1; 7 bases map to TRBD2. The CDR3 extends over 18 amino acids. V lost 0 bases to trimming and J lost 1 base; unmatched junction nucleotides: 9. Germline V gives CDR1 MGHRA, CDR2 YSYEKL. DNA for the CDR3: TGCGCCAGCAGCCAAGATCTGGGGGGAGGGGTATCCTACAATGAGCAGTTCTTC. Amino acid sequence: CASSQDLGGGVSYNEQFF.

The V and J genes are TRBV28 and TRBJ2-2; weak D call: TRBD2 (6 bases). V shed 6 bases and J shed 7 bases, with 18 bases lying between them. This CDR3 region has 15 residues. Germline V gene lookup returns CDR1 MDHEN and CDR2 SYDVKM. The CDR3 region has the DNA TGTGCCAGCAGCATGGGGGGTCCTAGGGACGGGGAGCTGTTTTTT. Translated, it gives CASSMGGPRDGELFF.

This clone was counted a single time. The chain combines TRBV6-5 with TRBJ2-5; possibly TRBD1 for D (5 bases). There are 15 residues in the CDR3. V gave up 6 bases and J gave up 0 bases, with 14 bases separating them. Germline V gives CDR1 MNHEY, CDR2 SVGAGI. For the CDR3, the DNA is TGTGCCAGCAGCTGGGGCAGACTGTACCAAGAGACCCAGTACTTC. Its translation is CASSWGRLYQETQYF.

The chain is built from TRBV6-2 or TRBV6-3 and TRBJ2-1, with TRBD1 as a possible D gene (6 bases). Germline V gene sequence: CDR1 MNHEY, CDR2 SVGEGT. Trimming removed 5 bases from V and 5 bases from J, with 19 bases in between. This CDR3 has 16 amino acids. The CDR3 reads CASSIQGHHLNNEQFF. DNA of the CDR3: TGTGCCAGCAGTATACAGGGACATCATCTGAACAATGAGCAGTTCTTC.

The rearrangement uses TRBV18 and TRBJ2-1, with D hard to call. The CDR3 has 13 residues. Germline V gives CDR1 KGHSH, CDR2 LQKENI. The ends were cut back, 2 bases at V and 8 bases at J, with 10 bases in the middle. In DNA form, the CDR3 reads TGTGCCAGCTCACCAGTGGCTCACGATGAGCAGTTCTTC. This gives the protein CASSPVAHDEQFF.

The chain employs TRBV4-2 and TRBJ2-7; 9 bases fit TRBD2. The trim removed 2 bases at V and 2 bases at J, leaving 4 bases unmatched. This CDR3 spans 15 amino acids. Germline CDR1 and CDR2: LGHNA and YNFKEQ. CDR3 sequence: CASSQQREAPYEQYF. CDR3 coding DNA: TGTGCCAGCAGCCAACAGCGGGAGGCTCCCTACGAGCAGTACTTC.

The J gene is TRBJ2-1, the V gene TRBV10-3; TRBD2 agrees at 9 bases. The CDR3 runs 16 residues. Germline CDR1 ENHRY, CDR2 SYGVKD. The ends lost 8 bases at V and 5 bases at J; junction bases unmatched: 13. CDR3 sequence: CAIHAGSGLANNEQFF. CDR3 bases: TGTGCCATCCACGCGGGCTCGGGACTAGCCAACAATGAGCAGTTCTTC.

This CDR3 reads CASSSPREGSGNTIYF. The CDR3 DNA reads TGTGCCAGCAGTTCCCCCCGGGAGGGCTCTGGAAACACCATATATTTT. This sequence joins TRBV6-5 and TRBJ1-3; D unclear. With 4 bases removed from V and 0 bases from J, the gap between germline ends came to 13 bases. Germline V lookup: CDR1 MNHEY, CDR2 SVGAGI. The CDR3 contains 16 residues.

The chain uses TRBV28 and TRBJ1-3; D ambiguous. V was clipped by 5 bases and J by 3 bases, with 17 bases between them. Germline values: CDR1 MDHEN, CDR2 SYDVKM. The CDR3 is 16 amino acids. The CDR3 DNA is TGTGCCAGCAGTCCACCCAACCGCCGTGGTGGAAACACCATATATTTT. Translated, it gives CASSPPNRRGGNTIYF. The whole variable domain, filled in from reference TRBV28 and TRBJ1-3, reads DVKVTQSSRYLVKRTGEKVFLECVQDMDHENMFWYRQDPGLGLRLIYFSYDVKMKEKGDIPEGYSVSREKKERFSLILESASTNQTSMYLCASSPPNRRGGNTIYFGEGSWLTVV.

The chain is built from TRBV18 and TRBJ2-4, with no clear D. The germline gives CDR1 KGHSH, CDR2 LQKENI. Trimming pared 0 bases from V and 4 bases from J, leaving 10 bases between. This CDR3 comprises 15 residues. The CDR3 reads CASSPPLDGKNIQYF. In nucleotides, the CDR3 is TGTGCCAGCTCACCACCGTTGGATGGGAAAAACATTCAGTACTTC.

There are a few counts of this clone. V gene TRBV14 combines with J gene TRBJ2-1; 16 nucleotides match TRBD2. Per germline, CDR1 SGHDN and CDR2 FVKESK. Losses at the gene ends were 3 bases for V and 7 bases for J; bases not matched to a gene: 9. The CDR3 sequence is 18 residues long. The chain's CDR3 is CASSHPGTSGRALNEQFF. In DNA, the CDR3 is TGTGCCAGCAGCCACCCCGGGACTAGCGGGAGGGCCCTTAATGAGCAGTTCTTC.

This clone occurred once. The gene calls are TRBV4-1 and TRBJ2-7; TRBD2 aligns across 11 bases. The CDR3 is 16 residues long. Looked up from germline, CDR1 is MGHRA and CDR2 is YSYEKL. With V trimmed by 0 bases and J by 5 bases, 6 bases remained unmatched. CDR3 sequence reads: CASSQDSSGRIDEQYF. CDR3 sequence (DNA): TGCGCCAGCAGCCAAGACTCTAGCGGGAGGATTGACGAGCAGTACTTC.